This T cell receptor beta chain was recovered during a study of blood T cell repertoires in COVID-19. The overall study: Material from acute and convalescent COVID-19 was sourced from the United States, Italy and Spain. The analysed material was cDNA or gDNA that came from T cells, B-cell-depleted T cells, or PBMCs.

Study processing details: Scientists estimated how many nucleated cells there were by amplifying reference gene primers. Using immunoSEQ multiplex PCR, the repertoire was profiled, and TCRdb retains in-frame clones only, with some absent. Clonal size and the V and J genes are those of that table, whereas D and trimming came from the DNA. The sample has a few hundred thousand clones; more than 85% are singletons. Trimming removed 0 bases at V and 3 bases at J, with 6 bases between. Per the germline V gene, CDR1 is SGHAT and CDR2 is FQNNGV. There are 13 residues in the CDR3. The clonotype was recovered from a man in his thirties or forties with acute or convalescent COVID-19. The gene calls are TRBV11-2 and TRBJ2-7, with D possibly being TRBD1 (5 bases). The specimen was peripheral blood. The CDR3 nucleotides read TGTGCCAGCAGCTTAGATCAGGGCTACGAGCAGTACTTC. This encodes CASSLDQGYEQYF.